A single sample is the source of the 29 T cell receptor beta chains below, sequenced in a study of long-term antiretroviral therapy in people with HIV (dated by TCRdb to between 2021 and 2022). The immunoSEQ hsTCRB v3.0 assay was used at survey level resolution for TRB variable region sequencing. TCRdb retrieved this table from immuneACCESS and kept in-frame rearrangements only. Not all clones are present; in checked studies, unresolved V genes account for under half, and no reason is known for the remainder. The sample data list more than 35,000 clones, and 65% to 90% of these were observed just once. The biggest ten clones account for roughly 5.6% of the sample. This specimen was unsorted PBMCs, taken 1.5 years after starting antiretroviral therapy. These receptors were obtained from a man between 18 and 35 years old with HIV.

There are a few counts of this clone. J is TRBJ2-1 and V is TRBV29-1, with unresolved D. V was shortened by 7 bases and J by 8 bases, with 12 bases between the two germline ends. CDR1 is SQVTM and CDR2 is ANQGSEA in the germline V gene. This CDR3 is 11 amino acids long. The CDR3 reads CSARVGYEQFF. DNA of the CDR3: TGCAGCGCCCGCGTGGGCTATGAGCAGTTCTTC.

This clone is a singleton in its sample. V gene TRBV30 combines with J gene TRBJ2-7; D is undetermined. The CDR3 is 11 residues long. Per the germline V gene, CDR1 is GTSNPN and CDR2 is SVGIG (reference sequence). Between the trimmed V and J ends, which lost 8 bases and 4 bases, there was a span of 12 bases. The CDR3 nucleotides are TGTGCCCTGGATTCCCGGTACGAGCAGTACTTC. It codes for CALDSRYEQYF.

The J gene is TRBJ2-3, the V gene TRBV4-3; 8 bases map to TRBD1. There are 17 residues in the CDR3. V lost 1 base and J lost 0; bases outside the gene matches: 6. Germline-derived CDR1 and CDR2 are LGHNA and YSLEER. CDR3 DNA: TGCGCCAGCAGCCAAGTTGGGACAGGATCTAGCACAGATACGCAGTATTTT. It is translated as CASSQVGTGSSTDTQYF.

The DNA for the CDR3 is TGTGCCATCAGTGAGGGCTACACCCAAGAGACCCAGTACTTC. It encodes CAISEGYTQETQYF. The chain employs TRBV10-3 and TRBJ2-5; D is uncertain. The CDR3 spans 14 residues. Deletions cut 2 bases from V and 1 base from J, with 8 bases between. CDR1 is ENHRY and CDR2 is SYGVKD in the germline V gene.

This chain joins TRBV6-5 and TRBJ2-1, with 7 bases that match TRBD2. V lost 2 bases, J lost 4 bases, and 2 bases stayed unmatched. This CDR3 contains 14 residues. Germline V lookup: CDR1 MNHEY, CDR2 SVGAGI. In nucleotides, the CDR3 is TGTGCCAGCAGTTACGAGCGGGGTTACAATGAGCAGTTCTTC. Translation gives CASSYERGYNEQFF.

The rearrangement joins TRBV29-1 to TRBJ2-1; the match to TRBD1 covers 7 bases. The germline V gene has CDR1 SQVTM and CDR2 ANQGSEA. There are 13 residues in the CDR3. V was pared by 7 bases and J by 12 bases, with 15 bases of the junction left unmatched. The CDR3: CSAIPGQSNRQFF. CDR3 nucleotides: TGCAGCGCCATCCCGGGACAGTCGAATCGGCAGTTCTTC.

The chain is built from TRBV19 and TRBJ2-7; 12 nucleotides line up with TRBD2. This CDR3 has 13 residues. The germline V gene has CDR1 LNHDA and CDR2 SQIVND (reference sequence). V was pared by 5 bases and J by 6 bases, with 2 bases of the junction left unmatched. The CDR3 reads CASSPGLAGEQYF. The DNA of the CDR3 is TGTGCCAGTAGTCCGGGACTAGCGGGCGAGCAGTACTTC.

This clone has just a few counts. The V gene is TRBV5-1, the J gene TRBJ2-7, with TRBD2 as a possible D gene (6 bases). Germline CDR1 SGHRS, CDR2 YFSETQ. V gave up 4 bases and J gave up 0 bases, with 14 bases separating them. This CDR3 comprises 15 residues. The CDR3 is CASSRTGGSSYEQYF. CDR3 coding DNA: TGCGCCAGCAGCAGGACTGGGGGGAGCTCCTACGAGCAGTACTTC.

This chain joins TRBV2 and TRBJ2-7; possible D gene TRBD2, 6 bases. Trimming took off 7 bases at V and 2 bases at J, with 15 bases between the two ends. CDR1 and CDR2 (germline): SNHLY, FYNNEI. The CDR3 runs to 14 residues. DNA for the CDR3: TGTGCCAGCACCGGTGGGGACTTAGCCTACGAGCAGTACTTC. Protein sequence: CASTGGDLAYEQYF.

This clone has only one observation. The rearrangement joins TRBV27 to TRBJ2-2; D is uncertain. Trimming stripped 3 bases from V and 0 bases from J, with 14 bases between. The length of the CDR3 is 17 residues. Germline V gene data show CDR1 as MNHEY and CDR2 as SMNVEV (reference sequence). For the CDR3, the DNA is TGTGCCAGCAGTTTGTCCCGGCAGAGGTCGAACACCGGGGAGCTGTTTTTT. Translating it yields CASSLSRQRSNTGELFF.

CDR3 bases: TGTGCCAGCGGGGGGGTAATGAACACTGAAGCTTTCTTT. Translated: CASGGVMNTEAFF. V usage is TRBV6-5 and J usage is TRBJ1-1; D is perhaps TRBD1 (5 bases). CDR1 MNHEY and CDR2 SVGAGI come from the germline V gene. CDR3 length: 13 amino acids. The V end was cut by 8 bases, the J end by 0 bases, with 10 bases between.

V usage is TRBV6-5 and J usage is TRBJ2-7; the D gene could be TRBD1 or TRBD2 (5 bases each). The CDR3 is 14 residues long. V was cut by 5 bases and J by 4 bases, with 15 bases left in between. Germline V lookup: CDR1 MNHEY, CDR2 SVGAGI. As DNA, the CDR3 is TGTGCCAGCAGTGCAGGGACGGACAAGTACGAGCAGTACTTC. The encoded protein is CASSAGTDKYEQYF.

In nucleotides, the CDR3 is TGTGCCAGCTCACCACTCAGCTCCGGGACTAGCGCCTACAATGAGCAGTTCTTC. Translating gives CASSPLSSGTSAYNEQFF. The V call is TRBV18, the J call TRBJ2-1; TRBD2 agrees at 10 bases. V lost 1 base and J lost 2; bases outside the gene matches: 8. This CDR3 has 18 residues. Germline-derived CDR1 and CDR2 are KGHSH and LQKENI.

V and J are TRBV7-3 and TRBJ2-1; D not resolved. V lost 2 bases, J lost 5 bases, and 10 bases lay in between. This CDR3 is 14 amino acids long. The germline gives CDR1 SGHTA, CDR2 FQGTGA. The CDR3 DNA follows: TGTGCCAGCAGCTTATCGCAAGCGAACAATGAGCAGTTCTTC. Its protein product is CASSLSQANNEQFF.

The J gene is TRBJ1-4, the V gene TRBV19; no definite D call. Germline V gives CDR1 LNHDA, CDR2 SQIVND (reference sequence). The V end was cut by 0 bases, the J end by 10 bases, with 9 bases between. The CDR3 runs to 13 residues. The CDR3 loop reads CASSIDLGGKLFF. CDR3 bases: TGTGCCAGTAGTATAGATCTCGGAGGAAAACTGTTTTTT.

This clone was observed a handful of times. The chain is built from TRBV28 and TRBJ2-3; D uncertain. The length of the CDR3 is 11 residues. The V and J ends lost 2 bases and 10 bases respectively, with 7 bases between them. Germline-derived CDR1 and CDR2 are MDHEN and SYDVKM. The CDR3 DNA reads TGTGCCAGCAGTTTAGCCGACGCGCAGTATTTT. Translation: CASSLADAQYF.

The J gene is TRBJ1-1, the V gene TRBV5-4; a weak D match, TRBD1 (5 bases). Trimming took 4 bases from V and 2 from J, leaving 21 bases between them. The CDR3 has 17 residues. The germline V gene has CDR1 SGHNT and CDR2 YYREEE (reference sequence). The CDR3, as DNA: TGTGCCAGCAGCGGATGGATTAAGACAGAAACAAACACTGAAGCTTTCTTT. The encoded protein is CASSGWIKTETNTEAFF.

The gene calls are TRBV28 and TRBJ2-2, with D unresolved. V shed 7 bases and J shed 3 bases, with 9 bases lying between them. Looked up from germline, CDR1 is MDHEN and CDR2 is SYDVKM. CDR3 length: 13 amino acids. The CDR3 sequence is CASTYSYTGELFF. The CDR3 DNA is TGTGCCAGCACCTACAGCTACACCGGGGAGCTGTTTTTT.

J is TRBJ2-5 and V is TRBV27; D gene unclear. Trimming left V 4 bases short and J 0 bases short, with 6 bases between. Looked up from germline, CDR1 is MNHEY and CDR2 is SMNVEV (reference sequence). This CDR3 comprises 13 residues. The CDR3 nucleotides read TGTGCCAGCAGTTCCGTGAACCAAGAGACCCAGTACTTC. It codes for CASSSVNQETQYF.

The rearrangement links TRBV4-2 to TRBJ1-1; D is uncertain. Germline CDR1 and CDR2: LGHNA and YNFKEQ. The CDR3 contains 16 residues. The V gene lost 2 bases and the J gene lost 8 bases, with 21 bases spanning the gap. The CDR3 DNA follows: TGTGCCAGCAGCCAATTATTGGCGGCGGCGAACGGCGAAGCTTTCTTT. Translation: CASSQLLAAANGEAFF.

The rearrangement joins TRBV7-8 to TRBJ2-2, with D possibly being TRBD1 or TRBD2 (6 bases each). Trimming pared 2 bases from V and 0 bases from J, leaving 16 bases between. The CDR3 sequence is 18 residues long. Germline CDR1 reads SGHVS; CDR2 reads FQNEAQ. The CDR3 nucleotides read TGTGCCAGCAGCTTACGGTCCGGGGGCCTCGCGAACACCGGGGAGCTGTTTTTT. This codes for CASSLRSGGLANTGELFF.

The chain carries TRBV28 and TRBJ2-7; TRBD2 matches 8 bases. The junction had 12 bases not matched to a gene; V was cut back by 8 bases and J by 9 bases. CDR1 and CDR2 from the germline V gene are MDHEN and SYDVKM. The CDR3 has 13 amino acids. CDR3 DNA: TGTGCCAGCGCCGTCCCGGGAGGGGGAGGGCAGTACTTC. Protein sequence: CASAVPGGGGQYF.

The rearrangement uses TRBV4-1 and TRBJ2-3; D gene uncertain. The CDR3 consists of 13 residues. V shed 5 bases and J shed 6 bases, with 12 bases lying between them. CDR1 is MGHRA and CDR2 is YSYEKL in the germline V gene. For the CDR3, the DNA is TGCGCCAGCAGCGACCTCCAGTCCGATACGCAGTATTTT. Residues: CASSDLQSDTQYF.

The chain has TRBV5-1 and TRBJ2-2, with D unclear. The CDR3 loop spans 12 amino acids. Trimming pared 5 bases from V and 3 bases from J, leaving 5 bases between. From germline, CDR1 is SGHRS and CDR2 YFSETQ. The CDR3 nucleotides are TGCGCCAGCAGGTTTGACACCGGGGAGCTGTTTTTT. Amino acids: CASRFDTGELFF. The full variable domain, with the rest looked up from reference TRBV5-1 and TRBJ2-2, is KAGVTQTPRYLIKTRGQQVTLSCSPISGHRSVSWYQQTPGQGLQFLFEYFSETQRNKGNFPGRFSGRQFSNSRSEMNVSTLELGDSALYLCASRFDTGELFFGEGSRLTVL.

This clone was seen only a few times. The gene calls are TRBV7-9 and TRBJ2-7; D unresolved. Trimming stripped 2 bases from V and 6 bases from J, with 8 bases between. Germline V gene data show CDR1 as SEHNR and CDR2 as FQNEAQ (reference sequence). This CDR3 is 12 amino acids long. CDR3 coding DNA: TGTGCCAGCAGCTTACTGACCGCCGAGCAGTACTTC. Translation: CASSLLTAEQYF.

The chain links TRBV30 to TRBJ2-7; D gene ambiguous. Germline V lookup: CDR1 GTSNPN, CDR2 SVGIG (reference sequence). V was cut by 1 base and J by 0 bases, with 10 bases left in between. There are 14 residues in the CDR3. CDR3 sequence: CAWSDSNLSYEQYF. The CDR3 DNA reads TGTGCCTGGAGTGACAGTAACCTCTCCTACGAGCAGTACTTC.

The chain recombines TRBV6-6 with TRBJ2-7; weak D call: TRBD2 (5 bases). V lost 0 bases and J lost 6, with 9 bases in between. CDR1 and CDR2 from the germline V gene are MNHNY and SVGAGI (reference sequence). This CDR3 has 13 residues. The CDR3 spells CASSYSGRGEQYF. The DNA of the CDR3 is TGTGCCAGCAGTTACTCGGGCCGGGGCGAGCAGTACTTC.

J is TRBJ2-2 and V is TRBV5-4; possible D gene TRBD1, 6 bases. CDR1 and CDR2 (germline): SGHNT, YYREEE (reference sequence). V dropped 6 bases and J dropped 7 bases, with 13 bases sitting between them. The CDR3 spans 13 residues. CDR3 nucleotide sequence: TGTGCCAGCACTCTGACAGGTGGCGGGGAGCTGTTTTTT. Its translation is CASTLTGGGELFF.

The J gene is TRBJ2-3, the V gene TRBV11-3, with D possibly being TRBD1 (6 bases). With 2 bases removed from V and 8 bases from J, the gap between germline ends came to 17 bases. The germline V gene has CDR1 SGHNT and CDR2 YENEEA. The CDR3 has 15 residues. This CDR3 reads CASSLSQGILGTQYF. The CDR3 region has the DNA TGTGCCAGCAGCTTATCCCAGGGGATCCTGGGTACGCAGTATTTT.